This TCR beta chain was identified during a study of T cells expressing NK-cell markers. Study-level information: Sorted CD3+CD56-NKG2C+, CD3+CD56+NKG2C+ and CD3+CD56+NKG2C- T cells supplied the TCR beta repertoires. The study's findings and limits: Certain NKG2C+ T cell clones were expanded, and their HCMV specificity remained unclear.

Reanalyzing the 5' RACE reads, TCRdb keeps one entry per CDR3 protein, without DNA. This specimen shows under 200,000 distinct CDR3 sequences; the ten leading clones hold around 18%. The germline V gene has CDR1 DFQATT and CDR2 SNEGSKA (reference sequence). CDR3 size: 13 residues. With regard to this clonotype: Its cognate antigen is unknown.

Input material: blood T cells: a sorted CD56 or NKG2C T cell subset, CD4+ or CD8+ T cells, or bulk PBMC T cells (not recorded which). The chain uses TRBV20-1 and TRBJ2-4; the D call from TCRdb, TRBD2, cannot be confirmed without DNA. The receptor comes from a woman between 18 and 70 years old in good health. CDR3 protein: CSALGLAGNIQYF.